Below are 2 T cell receptor beta chains sequenced from a single sample in a study of cytomegalovirus exposure and HLA in healthy donors. PCR used 60 Vbeta primers and 13 Jbeta primers. Repertoires were generated with immunoSEQ multiplex PCR, while TCRdb's copy carries only in-frame clones and drops some. Counted here are fewer than 300,000 clones, about four fifths occurring once; the ten biggest clones make up about 0.29%. The sample was PBMCs. Receptors were obtained from a girl aged 2 to 9 in good health and CMV-seronegative.

The J gene is TRBJ2-3, the V gene TRBV27; 11 nucleotides line up with TRBD1. Germline lookup yields CDR1 MNHEY and CDR2 SMNVEV (reference sequence). V lost 2 bases to trimming and J lost 3 bases; unmatched junction nucleotides: 10. The CDR3 is 18 residues long. CDR3 loop: CASSLTWSGTGGTDTQYF. The CDR3 bases are TGTGCCAGCAGTTTAACGTGGTCGGGGACAGGGGGAACAGATACGCAGTATTTT.

This chain connects TRBV7-3 to TRBJ2-1, with D tentatively TRBD1 (6 bases). Germline CDR1 reads SGHTA; CDR2 reads FQGTGA. The CDR3 spans 16 residues. V gave up 2 bases and J gave up 2 bases, with 13 bases separating them. CDR3 nucleotides: TGTGCCAGCAGCTTACGGGCAGGGGATACCTACAATGAGCAGTTCTTC. Translated: CASSLRAGDTYNEQFF.